The clone carrying this T cell receptor beta chain has just one count. The antigen is not known. Random-hexamer reverse transcription was applied to about 0.5 to 1 ug RNA. A multiplex approach, immunoSEQ multiplex PCR, amplified TCR beta CDR3 across 54 Vbeta and 13 Jbeta. TCRdb used MiXCR to reprocess the immunoSEQ multiplex PCR reads, holding one entry per CDR3 protein. The table lists roughly 160,000 distinct CDR3 sequences, about 93% of them singletons. V shed 6 bases and J 3 bases; nucleotides not matched to a gene: 4. Germline-derived CDR1 and CDR2 are MNHNY and SVGAGI (reference sequence). The CDR3 covers 14 residues. This sample is drawn from a study of CD8 T cells in Susac syndrome. Study-wide results and caveats: It was acknowledged in the study that its TCR sequencing and HLA analysis involved a relatively small number of individuals.

Sequencing targeted TCR beta in blood CD8+ and CD4+ T cells. TEMRA cells were enriched by FACS, while CD8+ and CD4+ T cells were obtained through a negative isolation that was performed magnetically. Sequencing used CD4+ T cells from PBMCs. This receptor was taken from a human donor in good health. V is TRBV6-6 and J is TRBJ2-7; the match to TRBD2 covers 11 bases. The CDR3 DNA follows: TGTGCCAGCAGCCAGCTAGCGGGGGGCTACGAGCAGTACTTC. The encoded protein is CASSQLAGGYEQYF.